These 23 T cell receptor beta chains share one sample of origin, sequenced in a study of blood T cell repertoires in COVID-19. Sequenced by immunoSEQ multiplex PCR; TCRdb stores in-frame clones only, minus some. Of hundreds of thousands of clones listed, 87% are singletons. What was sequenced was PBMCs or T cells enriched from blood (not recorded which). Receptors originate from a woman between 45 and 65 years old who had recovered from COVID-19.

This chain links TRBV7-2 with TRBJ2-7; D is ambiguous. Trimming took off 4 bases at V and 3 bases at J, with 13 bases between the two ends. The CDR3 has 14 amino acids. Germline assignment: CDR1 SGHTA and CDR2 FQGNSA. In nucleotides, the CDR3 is TGTGCCAGCAGCTCGCCTAGTCTGGACTACGAGCAGTACTTC. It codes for CASSSPSLDYEQYF.

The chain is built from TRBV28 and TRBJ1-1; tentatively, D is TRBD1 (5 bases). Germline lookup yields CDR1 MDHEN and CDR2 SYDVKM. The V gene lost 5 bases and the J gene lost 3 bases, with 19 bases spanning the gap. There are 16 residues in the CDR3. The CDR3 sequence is CASSPLMAGLDTEAFF. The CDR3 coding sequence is TGTGCCAGCAGTCCACTTATGGCAGGGTTGGACACTGAAGCTTTCTTT.

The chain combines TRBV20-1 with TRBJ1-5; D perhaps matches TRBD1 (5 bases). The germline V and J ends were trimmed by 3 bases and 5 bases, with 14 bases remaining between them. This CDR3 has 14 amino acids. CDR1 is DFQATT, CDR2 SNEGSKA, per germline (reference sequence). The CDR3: CSASDDSRDQPQHF. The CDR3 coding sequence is TGCAGTGCTAGTGACGACAGTCGGGATCAGCCCCAGCATTTT.

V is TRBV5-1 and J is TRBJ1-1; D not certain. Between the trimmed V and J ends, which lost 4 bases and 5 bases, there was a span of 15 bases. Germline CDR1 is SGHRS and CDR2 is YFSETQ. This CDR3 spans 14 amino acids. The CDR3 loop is CASSATGSGTEAFF. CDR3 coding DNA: TGCGCCAGCAGCGCCACCGGGAGCGGGACTGAAGCTTTCTTT.

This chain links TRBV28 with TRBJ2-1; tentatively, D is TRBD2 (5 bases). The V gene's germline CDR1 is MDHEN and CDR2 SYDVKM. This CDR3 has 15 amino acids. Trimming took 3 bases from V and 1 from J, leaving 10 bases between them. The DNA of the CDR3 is TGTGCCAGCAGTTTGAGGGCGGAGTCCTACAATGAGCAGTTCTTC. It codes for CASSLRAESYNEQFF.

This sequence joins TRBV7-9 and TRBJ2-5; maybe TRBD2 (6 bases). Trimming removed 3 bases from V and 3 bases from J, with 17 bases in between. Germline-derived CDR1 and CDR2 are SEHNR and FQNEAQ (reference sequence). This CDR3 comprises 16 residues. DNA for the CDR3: TGTGCCAGCAGCTTCTCATCTAGCGCGGGAAAAGAGACCCAGTACTTC. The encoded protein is CASSFSSSAGKETQYF.

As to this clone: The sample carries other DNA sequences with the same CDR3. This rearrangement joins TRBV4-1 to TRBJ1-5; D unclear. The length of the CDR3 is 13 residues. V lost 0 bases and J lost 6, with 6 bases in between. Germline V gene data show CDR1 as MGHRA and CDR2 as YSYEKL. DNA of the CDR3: TGCGCCAGCAGCCAAGATCGAGGTCAGCCCCAGCATTTT. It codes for CASSQDRGQPQHF.

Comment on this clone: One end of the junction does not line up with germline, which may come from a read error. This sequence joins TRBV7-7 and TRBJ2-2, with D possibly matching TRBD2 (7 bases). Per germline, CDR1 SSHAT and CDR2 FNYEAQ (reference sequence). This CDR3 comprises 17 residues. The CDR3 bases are TGTGCTAGCAGCTTTTACCCACGGGGGGCCGGCACCGGGGAGCTGTTTTTT. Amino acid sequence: CASSFYPRGAGTGELFF.

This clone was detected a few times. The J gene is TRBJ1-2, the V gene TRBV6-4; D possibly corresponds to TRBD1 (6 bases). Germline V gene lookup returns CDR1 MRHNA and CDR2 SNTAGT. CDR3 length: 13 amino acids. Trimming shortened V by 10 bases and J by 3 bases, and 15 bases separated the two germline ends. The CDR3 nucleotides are TGTGCCATCCACAGGGTTAAGGACTATGGCTACACCTTC. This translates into CAIHRVKDYGYTF.

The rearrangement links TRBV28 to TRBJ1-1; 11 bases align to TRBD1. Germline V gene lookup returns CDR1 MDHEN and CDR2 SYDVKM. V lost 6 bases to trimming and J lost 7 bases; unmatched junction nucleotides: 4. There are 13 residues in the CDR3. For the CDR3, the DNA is TGTGCCAGCAGGGCGGGACAGGGGGGTGAAGCTTTCTTT. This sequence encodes CASRAGQGGEAFF.

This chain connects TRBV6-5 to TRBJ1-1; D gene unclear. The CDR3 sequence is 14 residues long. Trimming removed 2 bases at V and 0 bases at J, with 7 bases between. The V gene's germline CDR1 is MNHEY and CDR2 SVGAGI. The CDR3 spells CASSYGSLNTEAFF. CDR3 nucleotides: TGTGCCAGCAGTTACGGCAGTCTGAACACTGAAGCTTTCTTT.

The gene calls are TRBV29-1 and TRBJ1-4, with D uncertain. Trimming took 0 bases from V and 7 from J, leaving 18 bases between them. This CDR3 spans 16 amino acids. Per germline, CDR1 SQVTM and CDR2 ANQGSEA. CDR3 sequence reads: CSVEDLGWGAGEKLFF. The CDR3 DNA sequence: TGCAGCGTTGAAGATCTAGGTTGGGGAGCGGGTGAAAAACTGTTTTTT.

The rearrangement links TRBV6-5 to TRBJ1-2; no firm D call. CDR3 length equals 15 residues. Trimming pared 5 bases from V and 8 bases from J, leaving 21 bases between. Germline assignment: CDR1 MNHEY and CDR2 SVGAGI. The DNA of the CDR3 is TGTGCCAGCAGTCCGACGGGAGAAAATCAGCGGGGCTACACCTTC. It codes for CASSPTGENQRGYTF.

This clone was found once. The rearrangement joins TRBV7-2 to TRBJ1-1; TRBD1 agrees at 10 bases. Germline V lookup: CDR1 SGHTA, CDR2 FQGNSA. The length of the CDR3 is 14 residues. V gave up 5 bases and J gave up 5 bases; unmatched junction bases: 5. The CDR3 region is CASSATGGGTEAFF. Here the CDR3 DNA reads TGTGCCAGCAGCGCGACAGGGGGCGGTACTGAAGCTTTCTTT.

The CDR3 nucleotides are TGTGCCAGCAGCCCGACTGAGAATCAGCCCCAGCATTTT. Amino acid sequence: CASSPTENQPQHF. This chain links TRBV7-8 with TRBJ1-5; D not certain. Germline assignment: CDR1 SGHVS and CDR2 FQNEAQ. CDR3 length: 13 amino acids. Trimming cost V 5 bases and J 4 bases, with 9 bases left between them.

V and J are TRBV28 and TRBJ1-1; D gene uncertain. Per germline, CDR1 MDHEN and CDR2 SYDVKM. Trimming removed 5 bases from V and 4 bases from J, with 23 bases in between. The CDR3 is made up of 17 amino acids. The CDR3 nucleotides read TGTGCCAGCAGTCCATCGGACTCCTCTCTGGGGAGCACTGAAGCTTTCTTT. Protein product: CASSPSDSSLGSTEAFF.

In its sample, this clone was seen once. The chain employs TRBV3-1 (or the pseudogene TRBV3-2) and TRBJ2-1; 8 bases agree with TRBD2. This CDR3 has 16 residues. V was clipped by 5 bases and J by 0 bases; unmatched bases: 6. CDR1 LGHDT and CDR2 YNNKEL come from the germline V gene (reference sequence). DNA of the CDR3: TGTGCCAGCAGCGGGACCGGGACTAGCTCCTACAATGAGCAGTTCTTC. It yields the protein CASSGTGTSSYNEQFF.

The DNA for the CDR3 is TGTGCCAGCAGCTTAGACCCGGGGGGGCCGACAGATACGCAGTATTTT. Translation: CASSLDPGGPTDTQYF. The rearrangement links TRBV7-2 to TRBJ2-3; TRBD2 matches 8 bases. After removal of 1 base from V and 3 bases from J, the junction contained 6 bases not matched to a gene. CDR1 is SGHTA and CDR2 is FQGNSA in the germline V gene. The CDR3 covers 16 residues. Supplemented by reference TRBV7-2 and TRBJ2-3, the full variable domain reads GAGVSQSPSNKVTEKGKDVELRCDPISGHTALYWYRQSLGQGLEFLIYFQGNSAPDKSGLPSDRFSAERTGGSVSTLTIQRTQQEDSAVYLCASSLDPGGPTDTQYFGPGTRLTVL.

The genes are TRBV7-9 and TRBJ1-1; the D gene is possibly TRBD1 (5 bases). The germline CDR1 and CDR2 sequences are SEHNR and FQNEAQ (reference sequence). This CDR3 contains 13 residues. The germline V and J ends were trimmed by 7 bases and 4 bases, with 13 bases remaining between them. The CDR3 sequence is CASTLRATTEAFF. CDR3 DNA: TGTGCCAGCACGCTCAGGGCTACCACTGAAGCTTTCTTT.

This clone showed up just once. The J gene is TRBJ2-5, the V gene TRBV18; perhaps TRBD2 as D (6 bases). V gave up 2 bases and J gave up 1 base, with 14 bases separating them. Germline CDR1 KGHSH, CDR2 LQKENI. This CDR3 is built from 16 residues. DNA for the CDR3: TGTGCCAGCTCACCAGGAGGGCCCACCGTCCAAGAGACCCAGTACTTC. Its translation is CASSPGGPTVQETQYF. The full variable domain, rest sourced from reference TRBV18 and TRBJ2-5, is NAGVMQNPRHLVRRRGQEARLRCSPMKGHSHVYWYRQLPEEGLKFMVYLQKENIIDESGMPKERFSAEFPKEGPSILRIQQVVRGDSAAYFCASSPGGPTVQETQYFGPGTRLLVL.

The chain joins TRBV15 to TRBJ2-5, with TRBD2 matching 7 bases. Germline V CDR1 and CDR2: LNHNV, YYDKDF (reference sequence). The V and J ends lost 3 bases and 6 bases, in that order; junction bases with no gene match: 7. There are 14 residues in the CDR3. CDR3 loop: CATSSWEGLKTQYF. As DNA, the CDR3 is TGTGCCACCAGCAGTTGGGAGGGTCTGAAGACCCAGTACTTC.

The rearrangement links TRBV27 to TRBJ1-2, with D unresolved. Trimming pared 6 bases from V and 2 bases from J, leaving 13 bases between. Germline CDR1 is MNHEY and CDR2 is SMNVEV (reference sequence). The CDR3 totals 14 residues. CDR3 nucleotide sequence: TGTGCCAGCAGCCCCCGTGCTACCAACTATGGCTACACCTTC. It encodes CASSPRATNYGYTF.

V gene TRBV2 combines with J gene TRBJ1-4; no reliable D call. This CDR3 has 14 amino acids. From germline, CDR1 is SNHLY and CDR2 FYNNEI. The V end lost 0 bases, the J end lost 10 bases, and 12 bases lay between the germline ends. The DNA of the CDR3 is TGTGCCAGCAGTGAAGCCTTGGCCTTTGGAAAACTGTTTTTT. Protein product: CASSEALAFGKLFF.